A single sample gave rise to the 22 T cell receptor beta chains below, sequenced in a study of blood T cell repertoires in COVID-19. The assay was immunoSEQ multiplex PCR, and TCRdb's table has in-frame clones only and misses some. There are some 360,000 clones in the sample; approximately 89% occur only once, and 3% to 4.5% lies in the top ten. What was sequenced was peripheral blood. The receptor set was obtained from an older woman with COVID-19, enrolled during active disease.

The chain links TRBV12-3 or TRBV12-4 to TRBJ2-3; D gene unclear. V lost 7 bases to trimming and J lost 0 bases, with 8 bases between them. This CDR3 spans 13 amino acids. Written as DNA, the CDR3 is TGTGCCAGCACCTACCGGAGCACAGATACGCAGTATTTT. This sequence encodes CASTYRSTDTQYF.

This clone was recorded a few times. The chain combines TRBV11-2 with TRBJ2-5, with a weak D call TRBD2 (6 bases). CDR3 size: 14 residues. V lost 1 base, J lost 4 bases, and 10 bases lay in between. CDR1 and CDR2 from the germline V gene are SGHAT and FQNNGV. The DNA of the CDR3 is TGTGCCAGCAGCTTAGGGAGGGGTACAGAGACCCAGTACTTC. This translates into CASSLGRGTETQYF. Full variable domain (remainder filled in from reference TRBV11-2 and TRBJ2-5): EAGVAQSPRYKIIEKRQSVAFWCNPISGHATLYWYQQILGQGPKLLIQFQNNGVVDDSQLPKDRFSAERLKGVDSTLKIQPAKLEDSAVYLCASSLGRGTETQYFGPGTRLLVL.

The rearrangement links TRBV5-6 to TRBJ2-5; 8 nucleotides match TRBD2. The J segment lost 7 bases and the V segment lost 1 base, leaving 12 bases of the junction unmatched. The CDR3 totals 16 residues. The germline V gene encodes CDR1 SGHDT and CDR2 YYEEEE. CDR3 residues: CASSLRSSGPGGTQYF. As DNA, the CDR3 is TGTGCCAGCAGCTTGCGGTCTAGCGGGCCGGGAGGGACCCAGTACTTC.

This sequence joins TRBV30 and TRBJ1-1; TRBD1 matches at 7 bases. The CDR3 extends over 14 amino acids. Germline assignment: CDR1 GTSNPN and CDR2 SVGIG (reference sequence). Trimming cost V 4 bases and J 3 bases; bases outside gene matches: 8. Here the CDR3 DNA reads TGTGCCTGGATAGAACAGGGGAGGTACACTGAAGCTTTCTTT. Its protein product is CAWIEQGRYTEAFF.

The genes are TRBV27 and TRBJ1-1; D is ambiguous. This CDR3 region has 16 residues. The germline V gene encodes CDR1 MNHEY and CDR2 SMNVEV (reference sequence). V was shortened by 5 bases and J by 0 bases, with 16 bases between the two germline ends. Here the CDR3 reads CASSITMVQLNTEAFF. The DNA for the CDR3 is TGTGCCAGCAGTATAACCATGGTACAGCTGAACACTGAAGCTTTCTTT.

The V and J genes are TRBV3-1 (or the pseudogene TRBV3-2) and TRBJ2-6; 7 bases fit TRBD1. The CDR3 contains 16 residues. The ends lost 3 bases at V and 2 bases at J; junction bases unmatched: 4. Germline V gene data show CDR1 as LGHDT and CDR2 as YNNKEL (reference sequence). CDR3 region: CASSHTGEAGANVLTF. CDR3 DNA sequence: TGTGCCAGCAGCCACACAGGGGAAGCTGGGGCCAACGTCCTGACTTTC.

This chain joins TRBV4-1 and TRBJ1-2; tentative D call: TRBD1 (5 bases). Germline-derived CDR1 and CDR2 are MGHRA and YSYEKL. V was clipped by 3 bases and J by 11 bases, with 16 bases between them. This CDR3 region has 13 residues. The CDR3 DNA sequence: TGCGCCAGCAGCCAGACCGACAGACTTCCTTACACCTTC. It is translated as CASSQTDRLPYTF.

CDR3 residues: CATRRGFNTGELFF. The CDR3 DNA reads TGTGCCACTAGACGCGGCTTCAACACCGGGGAGCTGTTTTTT. J is TRBJ2-2 and V is TRBV27; D unclear. The CDR3 length is 14 residues. Trimming removed 10 bases at V and 2 bases at J, with 14 bases between. The V gene's germline CDR1 is MNHEY and CDR2 SMNVEV (reference sequence).

CDR3 DNA: TGTGCCAGCAGTCCGGGACAGGGAAACATTCAGTACTTC. It specifies CASSPGQGNIQYF. V and J are TRBV6-5 and TRBJ2-4; 9 bases are a match to TRBD1. The CDR3 totals 13 residues. Germline V gives CDR1 MNHEY, CDR2 SVGAGI. Trimming took 5 bases from V and 6 from J; bases not matched to a gene: 2.

The table lists this clone with a few counts. For the CDR3, the DNA is TGCGCCAGCAGCCATAGGACTGGGACAGGGGGACAAGCTTTCTTT. This encodes CASSHRTGTGGQAFF. The chain combines TRBV4-1 with TRBJ1-1; 11 positions match TRBD1. The CDR3 extends over 15 amino acids. Germline loops: CDR1 MGHRA, CDR2 YSYEKL. V shed 3 bases, J shed 9 bases, and the junction held 9 bases outside the gene matches.

This clone was recorded only once. The chain combines TRBV29-1 with TRBJ1-4; D is undetermined. This CDR3 has 11 amino acids. In germline, CDR1 is SQVTM, CDR2 ANQGSEA. V was cut by 8 bases and J by 7 bases, with 11 bases left in between. The CDR3 DNA follows: TGCAGCACGGTGTTCGGTGAAAAACTGTTTTTT. This translates into CSTVFGEKLFF.

The gene calls are TRBV7-6 and TRBJ2-2, with TRBD1 identical over 7 bases. Germline CDR1 is SGHVS and CDR2 is FNYEAQ. This CDR3 has 19 residues. The junction had 14 bases not matched to a gene; V was cut back by 4 bases and J by 0 bases. The CDR3 region is CASSSIRAGGSSNTGELFF. The DNA for the CDR3 is TGTGCCAGCAGCTCTATAAGGGCAGGGGGTTCGTCGAACACCGGGGAGCTGTTTTTT.

The V gene is TRBV5-6, the J gene TRBJ1-1; TRBD1 agrees at 7 bases. CDR1 and CDR2 (germline): SGHDT, YYEEEE. After removal of 5 bases from V and 1 base from J, the junction contained 5 bases not matched to a gene. There are 14 residues in the CDR3. CDR3 in DNA: TGTGCCAGCAGGACGACAGGGACGAACACTGAAGCTTTCTTT. This translates into CASRTTGTNTEAFF.

The CDR3 protein is CASSLAQLSGNTIYF. The DNA of the CDR3 is TGTGCCAGCAGCTTAGCACAGCTTTCTGGAAACACCATATATTTT. The rearrangement uses TRBV11-2 and TRBJ1-3, with D unresolved. Germline V gene lookup returns CDR1 SGHAT and CDR2 FQNNGV. The V gene lost 1 base and the J gene lost 1 base, with 8 bases spanning the gap. The CDR3 totals 15 residues.

The V gene is TRBV7-8, the J gene TRBJ1-4; weak D call: TRBD1 (6 bases). V was trimmed by 5 bases and J by 10 bases, leaving 17 bases between them. This CDR3 contains 14 residues. In germline, CDR1 is SGHVS, CDR2 FQNEAQ. The CDR3 spells CASSLRTQGRKLFF. The CDR3 DNA reads as TGTGCCAGCAGCCTCCGGACCCAGGGGAGAAAACTGTTTTTT.

The chain is built from TRBV6-5 and TRBJ1-5, with D maybe TRBD1 (6 bases). The CDR3 has 13 amino acids. The germline V and J ends were trimmed by 6 bases and 6 bases, with 12 bases remaining between them. Per the germline V gene, CDR1 is MNHEY and CDR2 is SVGAGI. CDR3 amino acids: CASSQQGGQPQHF. The CDR3 DNA is TGTGCCAGCAGCCAACAGGGCGGTCAGCCCCAGCATTTT.

In this sample, this clone turned up once. Other DNA sequences in the same sample also yield this CDR3. CDR3 DNA: TGCGCCAGCAGCTTGGGTGCTAGCGGGGGGCAAGAGACCCAGTACTTC. Translation gives CASSLGASGGQETQYF. This rearrangement joins TRBV5-1 to TRBJ2-5; 11 nucleotides match TRBD2. Germline V gene sequence: CDR1 SGHRS, CDR2 YFSETQ. V gave up 0 bases and J gave up 2 bases; unmatched junction bases: 3. This CDR3 has 16 residues. Based on the CDR3 plus reference TRBV5-1 and TRBJ2-5, the full variable domain is KAGVTQTPRYLIKTRGQQVTLSCSPISGHRSVSWYQQTPGQGLQFLFEYFSETQRNKGNFPGRFSGRQFSNSRSEMNVSTLELGDSALYLCASSLGASGGQETQYFGPGTRLLVL.

This chain joins TRBV3-1 (or the pseudogene TRBV3-2) and TRBJ1-6, with D perhaps TRBD1 (6 bases). The CDR3 runs 14 residues. From germline, CDR1 is LGHDT and CDR2 YNNKEL (reference sequence). The V end was cut by 2 bases, the J end by 9 bases, with 11 bases between. CDR3 nucleotides: TGTGCCAGCAGCCAAACAGGGACGGCTTCACCCCTCCACTTT. Its translation is CASSQTGTASPLHF.

The V and J genes are TRBV2 and TRBJ1-2; D gene ambiguous. Deletions cut 1 base from V and 2 bases from J, with 17 bases between. The CDR3 spans 17 residues. Germline V gene sequence: CDR1 SNHLY, CDR2 FYNNEI. The CDR3 nucleotides read TGTGCCAGCAGTGAAGGATACGGAGGGCTTGCGAACTATGGCTACACCTTC. Translation: CASSEGYGGLANYGYTF.

In regard to this clone: Other DNA sequences in this sample translate to the same CDR3. The chain uses TRBV3-1 (or the pseudogene TRBV3-2) and TRBJ1-2, with TRBD1 matching 10 bases. The germline gives CDR1 LGHDT, CDR2 YNNKEL (reference sequence). The CDR3 runs to 14 residues. With 3 bases clipped from V and 5 bases from J, the junction kept 3 bases outside the gene matches. The CDR3 coding sequence is TGTGCCAGCAGCCAGACAGGGGGCGGGTATGGCTACACCTTC. Translated, it gives CASSQTGGGYGYTF.

This chain joins TRBV18 and TRBJ1-1, with D tentatively TRBD1 (5 bases). The germline V and J ends were trimmed by 10 bases and 0 bases, with 12 bases remaining between them. This CDR3 has 13 amino acids. Germline V lookup: CDR1 KGHSH, CDR2 LQKENI. The CDR3 coding sequence is TGTGCCACCAGGCGGGGGGTGAACACTGAAGCTTTCTTT. Amino acids: CATRRGVNTEAFF.

The chain joins TRBV5-5 to TRBJ1-5; TRBD1 agrees at 8 bases. In germline, CDR1 is SGHKS, CDR2 YYEKEE (reference sequence). With V trimmed by 3 bases and J by 6 bases, 11 bases remained unmatched. The CDR3 is made up of 16 amino acids. CDR3 bases: TGTGCCAGCAGCTCACTTGTAGGGACAGGCCCTCAGCCCCAGCATTTT. Amino acids: CASSSLVGTGPQPQHF.